Given below is one TCR beta chain in context. This specimen comes from a study of blood T cell repertoires in COVID-19. Using immunoSEQ multiplex PCR, the repertoire was profiled, and TCRdb retains in-frame clones only, with some absent. This table holds fewer than 350,000 clones, roughly 89% found once. After removal of 7 bases from V and 6 bases from J, the junction contained 14 bases not matched to a gene. The germline gives CDR1 MDHEN, CDR2 SYDVKM. CDR3 length: 15 residues. Sequenced input: PBMCs or T cells enriched from blood (not recorded which). The chain is built from TRBV28 and TRBJ2-5; 7 positions agree with TRBD2. This receptor was taken from a man between 60 and 75 years old who had recovered from COVID-19. CDR3 coding DNA: TGTGCCAGCAACCGGTCCCCTACTAGCGCGAAGACCCAGTACTTC. Protein product: CASNRSPTSAKTQYF. Full variable domain (remainder filled in from reference TRBV28 and TRBJ2-5): DVKVTQSSRYLVKRTGEKVFLECVQDMDHENMFWYRQDPGLGLRLIYFSYDVKMKEKGDIPEGYSVSREKKERFSLILESASTNQTSMYLCASNRSPTSAKTQYFGPGTRLLVL.